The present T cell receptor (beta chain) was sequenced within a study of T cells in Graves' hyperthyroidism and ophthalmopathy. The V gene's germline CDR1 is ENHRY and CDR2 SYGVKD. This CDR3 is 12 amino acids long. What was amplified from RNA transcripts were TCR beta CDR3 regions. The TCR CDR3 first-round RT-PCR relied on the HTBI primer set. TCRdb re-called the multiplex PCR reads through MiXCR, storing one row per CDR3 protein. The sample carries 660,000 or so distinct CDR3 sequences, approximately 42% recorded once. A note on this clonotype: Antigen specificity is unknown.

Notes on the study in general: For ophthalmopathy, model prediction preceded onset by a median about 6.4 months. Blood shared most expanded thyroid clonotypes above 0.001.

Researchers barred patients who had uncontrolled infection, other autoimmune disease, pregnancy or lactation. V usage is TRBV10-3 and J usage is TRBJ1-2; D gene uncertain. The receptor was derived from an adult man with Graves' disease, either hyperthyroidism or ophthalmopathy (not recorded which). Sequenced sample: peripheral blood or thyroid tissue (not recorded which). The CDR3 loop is CAGSGPNYGYTF. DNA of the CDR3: TGTGCTGGCAGTGGACCGAACTATGGCTACACCTTC.